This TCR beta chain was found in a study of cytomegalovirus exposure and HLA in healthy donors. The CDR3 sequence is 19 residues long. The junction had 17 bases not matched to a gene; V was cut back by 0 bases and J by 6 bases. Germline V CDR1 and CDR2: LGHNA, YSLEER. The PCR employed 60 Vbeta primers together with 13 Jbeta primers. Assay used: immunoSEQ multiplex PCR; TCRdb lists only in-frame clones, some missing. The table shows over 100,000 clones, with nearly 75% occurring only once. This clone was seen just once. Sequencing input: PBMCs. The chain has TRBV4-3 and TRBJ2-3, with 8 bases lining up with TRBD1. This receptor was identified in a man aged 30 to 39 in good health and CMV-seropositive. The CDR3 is CASSQDPVRQGLMADTQYF. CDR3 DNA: TGCGCCAGCAGCCAAGATCCAGTTCGACAGGGGTTGATGGCCGATACGCAGTATTTT.